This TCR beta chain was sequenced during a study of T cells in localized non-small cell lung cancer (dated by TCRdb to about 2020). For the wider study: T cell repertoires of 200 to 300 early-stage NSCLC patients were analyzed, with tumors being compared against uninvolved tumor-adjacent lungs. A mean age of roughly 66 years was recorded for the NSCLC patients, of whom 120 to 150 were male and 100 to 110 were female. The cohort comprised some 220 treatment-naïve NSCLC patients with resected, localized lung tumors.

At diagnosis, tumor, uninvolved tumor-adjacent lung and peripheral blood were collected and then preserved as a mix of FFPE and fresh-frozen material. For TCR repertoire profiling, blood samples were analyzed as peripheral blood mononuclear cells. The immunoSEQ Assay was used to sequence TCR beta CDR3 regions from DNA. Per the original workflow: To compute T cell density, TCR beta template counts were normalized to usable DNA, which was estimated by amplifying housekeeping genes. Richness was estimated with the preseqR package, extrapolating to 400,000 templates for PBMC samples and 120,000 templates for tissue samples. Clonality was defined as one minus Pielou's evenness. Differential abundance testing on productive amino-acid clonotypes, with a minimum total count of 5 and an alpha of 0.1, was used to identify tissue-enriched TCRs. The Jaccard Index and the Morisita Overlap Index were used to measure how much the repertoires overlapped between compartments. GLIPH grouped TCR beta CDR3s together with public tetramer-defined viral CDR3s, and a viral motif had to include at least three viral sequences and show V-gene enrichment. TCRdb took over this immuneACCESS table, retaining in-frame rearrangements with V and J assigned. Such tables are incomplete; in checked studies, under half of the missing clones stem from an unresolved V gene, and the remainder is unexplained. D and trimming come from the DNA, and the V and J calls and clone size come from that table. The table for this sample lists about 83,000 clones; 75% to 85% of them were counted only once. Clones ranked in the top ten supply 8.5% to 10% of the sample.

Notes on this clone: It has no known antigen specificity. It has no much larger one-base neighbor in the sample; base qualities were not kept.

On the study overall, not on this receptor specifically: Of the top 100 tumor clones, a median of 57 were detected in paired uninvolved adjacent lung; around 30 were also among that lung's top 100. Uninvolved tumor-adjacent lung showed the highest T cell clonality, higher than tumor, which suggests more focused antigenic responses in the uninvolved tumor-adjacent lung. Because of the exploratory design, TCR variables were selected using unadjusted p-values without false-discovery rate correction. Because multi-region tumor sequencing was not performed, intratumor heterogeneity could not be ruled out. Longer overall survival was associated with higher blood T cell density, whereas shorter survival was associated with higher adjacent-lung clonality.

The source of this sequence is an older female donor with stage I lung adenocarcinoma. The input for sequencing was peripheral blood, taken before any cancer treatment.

The nucleotide sequence reads TGTGCCAGCAGCCCTCGGGACACCCAACTTGGAAACACCATATATTTT. It translates to CASSPRDTQLGNTIYF. The chain joins TRBV5-6 to TRBJ1-3; possibly the D gene is TRBD1, per 6 matching bases. The CDR3 runs 16 residues from the cysteine to the phenylalanine. Just the 48-base CDR3 DNA is kept, in frame starting at base 1. V lost 4 bases and J lost 3 bases; the stretch between them is 17 bases long. The CDR1 and CDR2 encoded by the germline V gene are SGHDT and YYEEEE.